This entry is about one TCR beta chain. The source of the sample is a study of PD-L1 blockade in urothelial cancer. The CDR3 contains 16 residues. The germline gives CDR1 SGHAT, CDR2 FQNNGV. Trimming cost V 6 bases and J 7 bases; bases outside gene matches: 11. The protocol was immunoSEQ multiplex PCR, while the TCRdb copy is restricted to in-frame clones and leaves out a portion. Of 90,000 to 130,000 clones listed, around 93% were seen once; the top ten hold approximately 3.8%. The time point is: peripheral blood 6 weeks after treatment start. The TCR sequence derives from a man aged 60 to 75 with urothelial cancer. The sequencing here drew on PBMCs, taken around atezolizumab (anti-PD-L1) treatment. This chain joins TRBV11-2 and TRBJ2-1; TRBD2 agrees at 11 bases. The CDR3 DNA follows: TGTGCCAGCAGGACAGAAATTAGCGGGGGGGAGAATGAGCAGTTCTTC. It encodes CASRTEISGGENEQFF.